The 21 T cell receptor beta chains presented below share a single source sample, sequenced in a study of shared clonotypes between healthy human individuals. Measured with immunoSEQ multiplex PCR; TCRdb has only the in-frame clones, and not every one. Here the sample spans some 2,400,000 clones, around 95% being singletons. The specimen sequenced was naive CD4+ T cells sorted from blood. This sample's subset: CD45RA+ positively selected. The receptors come from a man in his late teens or twenties in good health.

The chain links TRBV11-2 to TRBJ2-7; D is unclear. Per the germline V gene, CDR1 is SGHAT and CDR2 is FQNNGV. The CDR3 spans 13 residues. V gave up 5 bases and J gave up 2 bases, with 10 bases separating them. CDR3 amino acids: CASSAVAPYEQYF. CDR3 nucleotide sequence: TGTGCCAGCAGCGCAGTTGCCCCCTACGAGCAGTACTTC.

In DNA, the CDR3 is TGCAGCGTACAGAAGGACGGCACAGATACGCAGTATTTT. Amino acid sequence: CSVQKDGTDTQYF. V and J are TRBV29-1 and TRBJ2-3; no reliable D call. The CDR3 is 13 amino acids. Trimming cost V 6 bases and J 1 base, with 11 bases left between them. From germline, CDR1 is SQVTM and CDR2 ANQGSEA.

The chain is built from TRBV5-1 and TRBJ1-2; 9 bases are shared with TRBD1. The CDR3 runs to 14 residues. Germline V gene lookup returns CDR1 SGHRS and CDR2 YFSETQ. Trimming cost V 4 bases and J 8 bases; bases outside gene matches: 9. The CDR3 DNA reads as TGCGCCAGCAGCACGGACAGGGGCCAGAGCGGCTACACCTTC. Translation gives CASSTDRGQSGYTF.

This rearrangement joins TRBV6-5 to TRBJ1-4, with unresolved D. The CDR3 length is 14 residues. Germline CDR1 reads MNHEY; CDR2 reads SVGAGI. Trimming pared 2 bases from V and 5 bases from J, leaving 9 bases between. The CDR3 DNA reads TGTGCCAGCAGTTACGGGCGGAAGAATGAAAAACTGTTTTTT. The encoded protein is CASSYGRKNEKLFF.

This chain connects TRBV11-3 to TRBJ2-5, with D maybe TRBD1 (6 bases). This CDR3 has 13 amino acids. Germline CDR1 reads SGHNT; CDR2 reads YENEEA. Trimming removed 5 bases at V and 2 bases at J, with 9 bases between. For the CDR3, the DNA is TGTGCCAGCAGCGACAGGACGCAAGAGACCCAGTACTTC. Protein product: CASSDRTQETQYF. Looking up the rest from reference TRBV11-3 and TRBJ2-5 gives the full variable domain: EAGVVQSPRYKIIEKKQPVAFWCNPISGHNTLYWYLQNLGQGPELLIRYENEEAVDDSQLPKDRFSAERLKGVDSTLKIQPAELGDSAVYLCASSDRTQETQYFGPGTRLLVL.

This chain joins TRBV18 and TRBJ2-7, with D hard to call. The CDR3 totals 15 residues. Germline V gene sequence: CDR1 KGHSH, CDR2 LQKENI. Trimming left V 4 bases short and J 3 bases short, with 16 bases between. In nucleotides, the CDR3 is TGTGCCAGCTCACTTACGGACGATTCGAGCTACGAGCAGTACTTC. Amino acids: CASSLTDDSSYEQYF.

Note on this clone: At the DNA level, this CDR3 is encoded by other sequences in the same sample as well. Here the CDR3 reads CASSLGVEQFF. CDR3 sequence (DNA): TGTGCCAGCAGCTTAGGGGTTGAGCAGTTCTTC. The V gene is TRBV7-2, the J gene TRBJ2-1; no clear D. Deletions cut 1 base from V and 9 bases from J, with 4 bases between. Germline V gene sequence: CDR1 SGHTA, CDR2 FQGNSA. CDR3 length: 11 residues.

The V call is TRBV11-2, the J call TRBJ1-2; 8 nucleotides line up with TRBD1. V gave up 3 bases and J gave up 4 bases; unmatched junction bases: 7. The CDR3 spans 15 residues. Germline V gives CDR1 SGHAT, CDR2 FQNNGV. The CDR3 reads CASSLDRVSLYGYTF. The CDR3 DNA follows: TGTGCCAGCAGCTTGGACAGGGTATCCCTCTATGGCTACACCTTC.

This CDR3 is CASSLRATPGGYTF. Written as DNA, the CDR3 is TGTGCCAGCAGCTTAAGGGCCACCCCGGGAGGCTACACCTTC. The chain has TRBV28 and TRBJ1-2; no clear D. Germline V lookup: CDR1 MDHEN, CDR2 SYDVKM. The ends were cut back, 6 bases at V and 8 bases at J, with 19 bases in the middle. The CDR3 runs to 14 residues.

The rearrangement joins TRBV15 to TRBJ2-7; D is uncertain. V was trimmed by 4 bases and J by 3 bases, leaving 19 bases between them. Germline CDR1 and CDR2: LNHNV and YYDKDF (reference sequence). The CDR3 spans 16 residues. Here the CDR3 DNA reads TGTGCCACCAGCATCTCTGGCGGCAACACCCACTACGAGCAGTACTTC. This encodes CATSISGGNTHYEQYF. Based on the CDR3 plus reference TRBV15 and TRBJ2-7, the full variable domain is DAMVIQNPRYQVTQFGKPVTLSCSQTLNHNVMYWYQQKSSQAPKLLFHYYDKDFNNEADTPDNFQSRRPNTSFCFLDIRSPGLGDTAMYLCATSISGGNTHYEQYFGPGTRLTVT.

This chain uses TRBV5-1 with TRBJ2-5, with D tentatively TRBD2 (6 bases). The CDR3 extends over 12 amino acids. With 4 bases removed from V and 5 bases from J, the gap between germline ends came to 9 bases. CDR1 is SGHRS, CDR2 YFSETQ, per germline. CDR3 sequence: CASSIGGETQYF. CDR3 DNA: TGCGCCAGCAGCATCGGAGGGGAGACCCAGTACTTC.

The chain is built from TRBV6-1 and TRBJ2-5, with TRBD1 matching over 7 bases. The CDR3 has 15 residues. The germline V gene has CDR1 MNHNS and CDR2 SASEGT. The V segment lost 7 bases and the J segment 1 base; nucleotides outside the gene matches: 9. The DNA for the CDR3 is TGTGCCAGCACTGCTCAGGGACAGATCCAAGAGACCCAGTACTTC. Translated: CASTAQGQIQETQYF.

The CDR3 nucleotides are TGCGCCAGCAGCCGAACTGCAGCCTCCTACGAGCAGTACTTC. Protein sequence: CASSRTAASYEQYF. This rearrangement joins TRBV5-1 to TRBJ2-7; D is undetermined. Per the germline V gene, CDR1 is SGHRS and CDR2 is YFSETQ. V was cut by 4 bases and J by 0 bases, with 11 bases left in between. This CDR3 region has 14 residues.

Only one count was recorded for this clone. J is TRBJ1-2 and V is TRBV6-1; no firm D call. The germline V and J ends were trimmed by 2 bases and 7 bases, with 8 bases remaining between them. The CDR3 has 12 amino acids. Per the germline V gene, CDR1 is MNHNS and CDR2 is SASEGT. Here the CDR3 DNA reads TGTGCCAGCAGTGAACCCTGGGGTGGCTACACCTTC. This codes for CASSEPWGGYTF.

For this clone: This same CDR3 is encoded by further DNA sequences in the sample. The chain recombines TRBV5-1 with TRBJ1-1; 7 bases align to TRBD1. After removal of 4 bases from V and 1 base from J, the junction contained 4 bases not matched to a gene. The CDR3 length is 14 residues. Looked up from germline, CDR1 is SGHRS and CDR2 is YFSETQ. The chain's CDR3 is CASSRGQENTEAFF. The CDR3 nucleotides read TGCGCCAGCAGCCGAGGACAGGAGAACACTGAAGCTTTCTTT.

The V gene is TRBV5-1, the J gene TRBJ2-5; 14 nucleotides line up with TRBD2. Germline V gene lookup returns CDR1 SGHRS and CDR2 YFSETQ. V shed 4 bases and J 5 bases; nucleotides not matched to a gene: 7. The CDR3 contains 16 residues. The CDR3 DNA follows: TGCGCCAGCAGCGTCGGGACTAGCGGGAGAAGGGAGACCCAGTACTTC. It yields the protein CASSVGTSGRRETQYF.

This chain links TRBV9 with TRBJ2-1, with 12 bases identical to TRBD1. This CDR3 region has 15 residues. Germline CDR1 is SGDLS and CDR2 is YYNGEE. V shed 3 bases, J shed 9 bases, and the junction held 7 bases outside the gene matches. The CDR3 here is CASSERDRGQGEQFF. The CDR3 coding sequence is TGTGCCAGCAGCGAGCGGGACAGGGGGCAAGGTGAGCAGTTCTTC. Together with reference TRBV9 and TRBJ2-1, the CDR3 gives the full variable domain: DSGVTQTPKHLITATGQRVTLRCSPRSGDLSVYWYQQSLDQGLQFLIQYYNGEERAKGNILERFSAQQFPDLHSELNLSSLELGDSALYFCASSERDRGQGEQFFGPGTRLTVL.

This chain uses TRBV5-4 with TRBJ2-1, with 8 bases aligning to TRBD1. CDR1 is SGHNT, CDR2 YYREEE, per germline (reference sequence). V was pared by 5 bases and J by 6 bases, with 10 bases of the junction left unmatched. CDR3 length: 15 amino acids. This chain's CDR3 is CASSRDRYQVNEQFF. CDR3 sequence (DNA): TGTGCCAGCAGTCGGGACAGGTACCAGGTCAATGAGCAGTTCTTC.

As DNA, the CDR3 is TGCGCCAGCAGCGCCACCCTAGCGGGAGGGCCCCGAAATGAGCAGTTCTTC. Translating it yields CASSATLAGGPRNEQFF. The chain links TRBV5-1 to TRBJ2-1; 12 bases line up with TRBD2. CDR3 length: 17 amino acids. CDR1 is SGHRS, CDR2 YFSETQ, per germline. V shed 4 bases, J shed 7 bases, and the junction held 12 bases outside the gene matches.

The CDR3 DNA sequence: TGTGCCATCAGTGAGTCGACAGGGGGCAGTACAGATACGCAGTATTTT. As protein: CAISESTGGSTDTQYF. This sequence joins TRBV10-3 and TRBJ2-3; TRBD1 matches at 10 bases. The CDR3 contains 16 residues. Germline lookup yields CDR1 ENHRY and CDR2 SYGVKD. The V gene end was trimmed by 0 bases and the J gene end by 3 bases; junction bases not matched to a gene: 3.

This rearrangement joins TRBV7-2 to TRBJ1-4; 9 bases are a match to TRBD1. Unmatched junction bases numbered 10, after V lost 5 bases and J lost 6 bases. The length of the CDR3 is 16 residues. Germline V gene sequence: CDR1 SGHTA, CDR2 FQGNSA. CDR3 amino acids: CASSRPPGQGDEKLFF. Here the CDR3 DNA reads TGTGCCAGCAGCCGACCTCCGGGACAGGGAGATGAAAAACTGTTTTTT.